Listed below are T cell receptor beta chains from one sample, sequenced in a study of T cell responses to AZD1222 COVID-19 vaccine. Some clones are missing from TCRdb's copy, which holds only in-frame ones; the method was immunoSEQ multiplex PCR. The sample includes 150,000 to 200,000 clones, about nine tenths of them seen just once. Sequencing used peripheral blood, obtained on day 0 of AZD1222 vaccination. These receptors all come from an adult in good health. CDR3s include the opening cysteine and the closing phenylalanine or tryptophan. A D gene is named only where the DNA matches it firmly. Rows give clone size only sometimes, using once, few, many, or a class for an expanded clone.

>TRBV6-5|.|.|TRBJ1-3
CASSSRFGNGDTIYF
.
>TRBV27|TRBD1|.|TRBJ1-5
CASRQGQSPNQPQHF
TGTGCCAGCAGACAGGGGCAGAGCCCGAATCAGCCCCAGCATTTT
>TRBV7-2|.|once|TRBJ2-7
CASSFSSTYEQYF
TGTGCCAGCAGCTTCTCTAGCACCTACGAGCAGTACTTC
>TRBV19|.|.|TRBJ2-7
CASSDQGRKAYEQYF
TGTGCCAGCTCTGACCAGGGTAGGAAGGCCTACGAGCAGTACTTC
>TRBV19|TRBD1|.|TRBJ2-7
CASSGTGYEQYF
TGTGCCAGTAGTGGGACAGGTTACGAGCAGTACTTC
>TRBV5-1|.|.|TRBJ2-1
CASSLDPIFINEQFF
TGCGCCAGCAGCTTGGATCCTATATTCATCAATGAGCAGTTCTTC
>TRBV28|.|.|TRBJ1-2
CASSSAGAHPNRYGYTF
TGTGCCAGCAGTTCGGCAGGGGCGCACCCAAACCGCTATGGCTACACCTTC
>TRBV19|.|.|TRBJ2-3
CASSIDHGGNLDTQYF
TGTGCCAGTAGTATAGATCACGGCGGGAATCTAGATACGCAGTATTTT
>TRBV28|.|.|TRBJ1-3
CASSPASSGEGNTIYF
TGTGCCAGCAGTCCCGCCTCGTCAGGCGAAGGAAACACCATATATTTT
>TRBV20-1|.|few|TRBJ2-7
CSASGGYEQYF
TGCAGTGCTAGTGGTGGGTACGAGCAGTACTTC
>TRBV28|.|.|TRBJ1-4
CASRASNEKLFF
TGTGCCAGCAGGGCTTCTAATGAAAAACTGTTTTTT
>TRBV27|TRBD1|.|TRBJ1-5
CASSLSGWAGGSNQPQHF
TGTGCCAGCAGTTTATCGGGTTGGGCAGGGGGCAGCAATCAGCCCCAGCATTTT
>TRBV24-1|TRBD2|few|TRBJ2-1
CATSDSGRAVNEQFF
TGTGCCACCTCGGATAGCGGGAGGGCGGTTAATGAGCAGTTCTTC
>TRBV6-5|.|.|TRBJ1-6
CASSSGGPSHSPLHF
TGTGCCAGCAGTTCCGGGGGGCCATCCCATTCACCCCTCCACTTT
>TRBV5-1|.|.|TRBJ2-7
CASSRAQGYEQYF
TGCGCCAGCAGTCGAGCGCAGGGCTACGAGCAGTACTTC
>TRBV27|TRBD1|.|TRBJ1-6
CASSYTRTGFYNSPLHF
TGTGCCAGCAGTTATACGAGGACAGGGTTTTATAATTCACCCCTCCACTTT
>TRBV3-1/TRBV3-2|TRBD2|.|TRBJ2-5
CASSRTTSVFQETQYF
TGTGCCAGCAGCCGTACGACTAGCGTATTCCAAGAGACCCAGTACTTC
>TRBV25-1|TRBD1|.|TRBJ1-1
CASSARDRNTEAFF
TGTGCCAGCAGTGCCAGGGACAGGAACACTGAAGCTTTCTTT
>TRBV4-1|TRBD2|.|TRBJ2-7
CASSQGRGTSGVVLQYF
TGCGCCAGCAGCCAAGGCAGGGGGACTAGCGGGGTCGTCTTGCAGTACTTC
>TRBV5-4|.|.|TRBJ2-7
CASSFRTYEQYF
TGTGCCAGCAGTTTCCGTACCTACGAGCAGTACTTC
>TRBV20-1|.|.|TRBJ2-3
CSASLLAGASTDTQYF
TGCAGTGCTAGTTTATTGGCGGGGGCTAGCACAGATACGCAGTATTTT
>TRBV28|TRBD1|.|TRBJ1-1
CASRRTGGTEAFF
TGTGCCAGCCGGAGAACAGGGGGCACTGAAGCTTTCTTT
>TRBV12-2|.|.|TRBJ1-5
CASRLQQGMSNQPQHF
TGTGCAAGTCGCTTGCAACAGGGAATGAGCAATCAGCCCCAGCATTTT
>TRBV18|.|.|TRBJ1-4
CASSPGWLGEKLFF
TGTGCCAGCTCACCAGGGTGGCTGGGAGAAAAACTGTTTTTT